These 18 T cell receptor beta chains came from one sample sequenced in a study of blood T cells in healthy people across ages. The second PCR ran about 6 to 12 cycles with a sample-barcoded 5' primer and J-beta primers. TCRdb itself ran the 5' RACE reads through MiXCR, one entry per CDR3 protein. The data hold approximately 800,000 distinct CDR3 sequences, with 36% observed a single time. Sequencing was done on a sample of blood. The source is a man aged 18 to 29 in good health.

The rearrangement links TRBV4-1 to TRBJ1-4; D is undetermined. Deletions cut 2 bases from V and 0 bases from J, with 10 bases between. The CDR3 loop spans 16 amino acids. CDR1 and CDR2 (germline): MGHRA, YSYEKL. For the CDR3, the DNA is TGCGCCAGCAGCCAAATTGGACCTCCAACTAATGAAAAACTGTTTTTT. As protein: CASSQIGPPTNEKLFF.

V gene TRBV15 combines with J gene TRBJ1-2; tentatively, D is TRBD1 (5 bases). CDR1 is LNHNV and CDR2 is YYDKDF in the germline V gene (reference sequence). The V and J ends lost 2 bases and 0 bases respectively, with 10 bases between them. The CDR3 sequence is 15 residues long. The DNA of the CDR3 is TGTGCCACCAGCAGACAGGGCAGAGCTAACTATGGCTACACCTTC. This codes for CATSRQGRANYGYTF.

This clonotype was recorded a few times. The V call is TRBV5-1, the J call TRBJ1-1; TRBD1 matches at 9 bases. Trimming removed 3 bases from V and 5 bases from J; junction bases left unmatched: 11. The CDR3 is 16 amino acids. CDR1 and CDR2 from the germline V gene are SGHRS and YFSETQ. As DNA, the CDR3 is TGCGCCAGCAGCTGGGGGGACAGGGCTCCTTTAACTGAAGCTTTCTTT. Its translation: CASSWGDRAPLTEAFF.

The chain combines TRBV7-8 with TRBJ1-1; tentatively, D is TRBD1 (6 bases). This CDR3 spans 17 amino acids. The germline V gene encodes CDR1 SGHVS and CDR2 FQNEAQ. Between the trimmed V and J ends, which lost 0 bases and 5 bases, there was a span of 19 bases. CDR3: CASSLAQGNRVGTEAFF. The CDR3 DNA follows: TGTGCCAGCAGCTTAGCGCAAGGCAACAGGGTGGGAACTGAAGCTTTCTTT.

Only a few counts were recorded for this clonotype. The gene calls are TRBV7-3 and TRBJ1-6; possibly TRBD1 for D (6 bases). Germline lookup yields CDR1 SGHTA and CDR2 FQGTGA. This CDR3 is 15 amino acids long. V was trimmed by 6 bases and J by 5 bases, leaving 14 bases between them. The CDR3 nucleotides are TGTGCCAGCAGGGAAGGGACATATAATAATTCACCCCTCCACTTT. Protein sequence: CASREGTYNNSPLHF.

The chain couples TRBV20-1 to TRBJ2-5; no definite D call. This CDR3 has 11 residues. CDR1 and CDR2 from the germline V gene are DFQATT and SNEGSKA (reference sequence). Between the trimmed V and J ends, which lost 3 bases and 11 bases, there was a span of 13 bases. The CDR3, as DNA: TGCAGTGCTAGGGCCTCCAGTGAGCAGTACTTC. It codes for CSARASSEQYF.

In its sample, this clonotype was seen a few times. The chain recombines TRBV4-1 with TRBJ2-7, with D perhaps TRBD1 or TRBD2 (6 bases each). Per germline, CDR1 MGHRA and CDR2 YSYEKL. CDR3 size: 22 residues. The V gene lost 1 base and the J gene lost 1 base, with 32 bases spanning the gap. The CDR3 loop reads CASSQVLLTYRGGSRGSYEQYF. The CDR3 DNA is TGCGCCAGCAGCCAAGTCCTTCTAACCTATCGAGGGGGGAGCAGGGGTTCCTACGAGCAGTACTTC.

This clonotype was counted a few times. The rearrangement joins TRBV20-1 to TRBJ2-1, with a tentative D call TRBD2 (6 bases). CDR3 size: 17 residues. CDR1 and CDR2 (germline): DFQATT, SNEGSKA (reference sequence). V shed 3 bases and J shed 2 bases, with 20 bases lying between them. The DNA of the CDR3 is TGCAGTGCTAGTTCCTTCGGGGACTCCCGGCCCTACAATGAGCAGTTCTTC. Translating gives CSASSFGDSRPYNEQFF.

This clonotype was seen repeatedly, ten times or more. This chain links TRBV5-5 with TRBJ1-2; D remains ambiguous. V was pared by 4 bases and J by 8 bases, with 18 bases between. Looked up from germline, CDR1 is SGHKS and CDR2 is YYEKEE (reference sequence). The CDR3 loop spans 14 amino acids. DNA of the CDR3: TGTGCCAGCAGCCTCAACCCGGGCCCAGGCGGCTACACCTTC. Translated: CASSLNPGPGGYTF. The full variable domain, in which reference TRBV5-5 and TRBJ1-2 provide the parts outside the CDR3, is DAGVTQSPTHLIKTRGQQVTLRCSPISGHKSVSWYQQVLGQGPQFIFQYYEKEERGRGNFPDRFSARQFPNYSSELNVNALLLGDSALYLCASSLNPGPGGYTFGSGTRLTVV.

This clonotype was detected once. At one end the junction does not follow the germline gene, possibly because of a read error. The V call is TRBV7-4, the J call TRBJ1-6; possibly TRBD1 for D (6 bases). Germline V lookup: CDR1 SGHVT, CDR2 SQSDAQ. This CDR3 region has 15 residues. The DNA for the CDR3 is TGTGCCAGCAGCTTACAGGGCAGGGGATTTTCACCCCCCCACTTT. Its translation: CASSLQGRGFSPPHF.

V is TRBV20-1 and J is TRBJ1-1; perhaps TRBD1 as D (6 bases). V was shortened by 1 base and J by 1 base, with 16 bases between the two germline ends. The CDR3 is 16 amino acids. The V gene's germline CDR1 is DFQATT and CDR2 SNEGSKA (reference sequence). The CDR3, as DNA: TGCAGTGCTAGAGCCAACAGGGTAAAAGGGAACACTGAAGCTTTCTTT. Residues: CSARANRVKGNTEAFF.

This clonotype was recorded a few times. The chain couples TRBV10-3 to TRBJ1-1; weak D call: TRBD1 (5 bases). V lost 4 bases, J lost 4 bases, and 13 bases lay in between. In germline, CDR1 is ENHRY, CDR2 SYGVKD. The length of the CDR3 is 14 residues. The DNA for the CDR3 is TGTGCCATCAGTGGGGGGGGAGGTGGCACTGAAGCTTTCTTT. It encodes CAISGGGGGTEAFF.

On this clonotype: The junction departs from the called germline gene at one end, perhaps through a read error. This chain connects TRBV7-6 to TRBJ2-5, with 9 positions matching TRBD1. The CDR3 is 12 residues long. Germline CDR1 is SGHVS and CDR2 is FNYEAQ. The CDR3 loop reads CASSFARTGVHF. The CDR3 coding sequence is TGTGCCAGCAGCTTTGCTCGGACAGGGGTTCACTTC.

Only a few counts were recorded for this clonotype. CDR3 nucleotide sequence: TGCGCCAGCAGATTCCCGACAGACACAGATACGCAGTATTTT. It codes for CASRFPTDTDTQYF. The chain has TRBV5-1 and TRBJ2-3; tentatively, D is TRBD1 (5 bases). V was trimmed by 5 bases and J by 2 bases, leaving 12 bases between them. The CDR3 has 14 residues. Germline CDR1 is SGHRS and CDR2 is YFSETQ.

This chain connects TRBV20-1 to TRBJ2-4; 7 nucleotides line up with TRBD2. With V trimmed by 6 bases and J by 13 bases, 15 bases remained unmatched. There are 13 residues in the CDR3. The V gene's germline CDR1 is DFQATT and CDR2 SNEGSKA (reference sequence). This CDR3 reads CSATGGTYNEQYF. DNA for the CDR3: TGCAGTGCGACCGGGGGGACCTACAATGAGCAGTACTTC.

This clonotype was seen more than once but under ten times. The chain employs TRBV4-3 and TRBJ2-3; D unresolved. V gave up 4 bases and J gave up 1 base, with 15 bases separating them. This CDR3 spans 16 amino acids. Germline V gives CDR1 LGHNA, CDR2 YSLEER. The CDR3 reads CASSLLSIGRTDTQYF. CDR3 in DNA: TGCGCCAGCAGCCTTTTATCAATAGGCCGCACAGATACGCAGTATTTT.

The chain carries TRBV20-1 and TRBJ1-2; 9 nucleotides agree with TRBD1. This CDR3 has 13 amino acids. Losses at the gene ends were 3 bases for V and 6 bases for J; bases not matched to a gene: 5. The germline CDR1 and CDR2 sequences are DFQATT and SNEGSKA (reference sequence). The CDR3 DNA is TGCAGTGCTAGGACAGGGGGGGTTAATGGCTACACCTTC. It translates to CSARTGGVNGYTF.

This chain's CDR3 is CASSEVETVAKNIQYF. The CDR3 region has the DNA TGTGCCAGCAGTGAAGTGGAGACAGTAGCCAAAAACATTCAGTACTTC. The rearrangement joins TRBV2 to TRBJ2-4, with D tentatively TRBD1 (5 bases). The ends were cut back, 1 base at V and 0 bases at J, with 10 bases in the middle. The CDR3 sequence is 16 residues long. The germline gives CDR1 SNHLY, CDR2 FYNNEI.